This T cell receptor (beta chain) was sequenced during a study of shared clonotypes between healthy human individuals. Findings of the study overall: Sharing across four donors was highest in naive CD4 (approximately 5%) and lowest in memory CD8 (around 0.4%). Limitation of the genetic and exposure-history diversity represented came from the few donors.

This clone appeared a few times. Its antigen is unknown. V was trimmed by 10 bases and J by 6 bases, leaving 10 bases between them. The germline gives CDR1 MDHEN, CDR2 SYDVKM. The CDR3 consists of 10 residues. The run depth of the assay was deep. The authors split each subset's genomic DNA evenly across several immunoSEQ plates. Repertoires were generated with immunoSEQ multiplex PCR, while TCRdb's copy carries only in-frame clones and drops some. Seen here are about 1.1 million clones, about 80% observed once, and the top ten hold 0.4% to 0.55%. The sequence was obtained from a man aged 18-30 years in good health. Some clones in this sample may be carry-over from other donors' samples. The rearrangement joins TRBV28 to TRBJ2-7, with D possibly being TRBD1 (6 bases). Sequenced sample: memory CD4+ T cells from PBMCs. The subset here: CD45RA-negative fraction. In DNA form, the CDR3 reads TGTGCCATACAGGGCCTCGAGCAGTACTTC. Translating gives CAIQGLEQYF.